These 10 T cell receptor beta chains were all obtained from the same sample, sequenced in a study of blood T cell repertoires in COVID-19. Repertoires were generated with immunoSEQ multiplex PCR, while TCRdb's copy carries only in-frame clones and drops some. The table has a few hundred thousand clones, about 90% seen once. The source material was peripheral blood. These TCRs come from a man aged 40-49 years with active or convalescent COVID-19.

This clone has just one count. The CDR3 nucleotides are TGTGCCAGCAGCCCTAGAGGGACAGGGTCCCAGCCCCAGCATTTT. Amino acids: CASSPRGTGSQPQHF. J is TRBJ1-5 and V is TRBV7-9, with TRBD1 matching over 9 bases. Per germline, CDR1 SEHNR and CDR2 FQNEAQ (reference sequence). V was clipped by 5 bases and J by 7 bases; unmatched bases: 9. CDR3 length: 15 amino acids.

The rearrangement joins TRBV7-3 to TRBJ2-1, with TRBD2 as a possible D gene (6 bases). Germline CDR1 reads SGHTA; CDR2 reads FQGTGA. There are 14 residues in the CDR3. Trimming left V 3 bases short and J 5 bases short, with 11 bases between. CDR3 loop: CASSLEGSHNEQFF. CDR3 nucleotide sequence: TGTGCCAGCAGCTTGGAGGGATCCCACAATGAGCAGTTCTTC.

The chain employs TRBV28 and TRBJ2-5; 11 nucleotides match TRBD2. This CDR3 contains 14 residues. V lost 10 bases and J lost 5; bases outside the gene matches: 9. CDR1 and CDR2 (germline): MDHEN, SYDVKM. Here the CDR3 reads CATNSGGARETQYF. CDR3 in DNA: TGTGCCACCAATAGCGGGGGGGCCAGGGAGACCCAGTACTTC.

The chain has TRBV3-1 (or the pseudogene TRBV3-2) and TRBJ2-7; TRBD2 aligns across 7 bases. The CDR3 has 13 residues. V shed 3 bases, J shed 13 bases, and the junction held 12 bases outside the gene matches. The V gene's germline CDR1 is LGHDT and CDR2 YNNKEL (reference sequence). The CDR3 loop reads CASSHLRREGAYF. CDR3 in DNA: TGTGCCAGCAGCCATCTCCGCAGGGAGGGTGCCTACTTC.

V usage is TRBV27 and J usage is TRBJ2-1, with D unclear. V was shortened by 4 bases and J by 7 bases, with 8 bases between the two germline ends. The CDR3 extends over 12 amino acids. Germline CDR1 reads MNHEY; CDR2 reads SMNVEV (reference sequence). As DNA, the CDR3 is TGTGCCAGCAGTTCACAGTTTAATGAGCAGTTCTTC. It encodes CASSSQFNEQFF.

Regarding this clone: The sample carries other DNA sequences with the same CDR3. V usage is TRBV2 and J usage is TRBJ2-7, with a tentative D call TRBD1 (5 bases). This CDR3 is built from 12 residues. Germline loops: CDR1 SNHLY, CDR2 FYNNEI. The germline V and J ends were trimmed by 4 bases and 4 bases, with 8 bases remaining between them. CDR3 sequence (DNA): TGTGCCAGCAGTGCTCAGGGTTACGAGCAGTACTTC. Protein product: CASSAQGYEQYF.

The chain couples TRBV18 to TRBJ2-7; 8 bases map to TRBD1. Losses at the gene ends were 2 bases for V and 5 bases for J; bases not matched to a gene: 5. The CDR3 has 14 residues. The germline gives CDR1 KGHSH, CDR2 LQKENI. The CDR3 bases are TGTGCCAGCTCACCAATGGCAGGGGGCGACGAGCAGTACTTC. As protein: CASSPMAGGDEQYF.

V gene TRBV4-1 combines with J gene TRBJ2-5; 9 nucleotides line up with TRBD1. The V segment lost 3 bases and the J segment 9 bases; nucleotides outside the gene matches: 11. The germline V gene has CDR1 MGHRA and CDR2 YSYEKL. The CDR3 is made up of 15 amino acids. The CDR3 loop is CASSQGGQGQGAQYF. CDR3 DNA sequence: TGCGCCAGCAGCCAGGGGGGACAGGGCCAAGGAGCCCAGTACTTC.

J is TRBJ1-2 and V is TRBV18; no definite D call. The germline gives CDR1 KGHSH, CDR2 LQKENI. The CDR3 length is 14 residues. Trimming took 2 bases from V and 2 from J, leaving 9 bases between them. In DNA, the CDR3 is TGTGCCAGCTCACCAGGAGACGGAAACTATGGCTACACCTTC. It is translated as CASSPGDGNYGYTF.

The V and J genes are TRBV19 and TRBJ1-1; no clear D. The V end lost 5 bases, the J end lost 4 bases, and 17 bases lay between the germline ends. CDR3 length: 15 residues. Germline CDR1 and CDR2: LNHDA and SQIVND (reference sequence). The CDR3 here is CASSPTSTGSTEAFF. The DNA for the CDR3 is TGTGCCAGTAGTCCGACATCTACGGGGAGCACTGAAGCTTTCTTT.